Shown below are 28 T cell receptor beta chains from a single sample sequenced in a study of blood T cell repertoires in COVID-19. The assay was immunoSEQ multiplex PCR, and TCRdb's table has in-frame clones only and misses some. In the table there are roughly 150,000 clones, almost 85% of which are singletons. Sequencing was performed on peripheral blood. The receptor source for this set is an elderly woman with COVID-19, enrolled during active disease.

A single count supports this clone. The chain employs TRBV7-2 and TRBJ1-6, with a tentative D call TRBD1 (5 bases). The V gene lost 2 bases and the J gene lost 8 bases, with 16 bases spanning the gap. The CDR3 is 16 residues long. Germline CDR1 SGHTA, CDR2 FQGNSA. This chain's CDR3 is CASSLPQAMGHSPLHF. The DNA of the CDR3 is TGTGCCAGCAGCTTACCCCAGGCGATGGGGCATTCACCCCTCCACTTT.

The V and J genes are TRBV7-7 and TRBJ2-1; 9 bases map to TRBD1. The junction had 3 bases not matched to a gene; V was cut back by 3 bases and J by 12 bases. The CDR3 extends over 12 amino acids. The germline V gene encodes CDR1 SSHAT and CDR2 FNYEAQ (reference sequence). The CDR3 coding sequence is TGTGCCAGCAGCTTGACAGGGGGATCGCAGTTCTTC. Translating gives CASSLTGGSQFF.

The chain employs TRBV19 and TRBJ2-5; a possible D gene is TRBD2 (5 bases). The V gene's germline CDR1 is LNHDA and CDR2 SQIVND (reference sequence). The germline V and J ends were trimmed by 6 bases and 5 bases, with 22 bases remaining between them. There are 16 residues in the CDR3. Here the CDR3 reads CASSMVEGGGRETQYF. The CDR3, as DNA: TGTGCCAGTAGCATGGTCGAGGGCGGAGGCCGGGAGACCCAGTACTTC.

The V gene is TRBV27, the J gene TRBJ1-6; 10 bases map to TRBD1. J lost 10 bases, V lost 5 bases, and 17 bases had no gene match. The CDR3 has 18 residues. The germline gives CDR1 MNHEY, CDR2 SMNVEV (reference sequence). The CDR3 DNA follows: TGTGCCAGCAGTCTGCGATATTCCCGGGACAGGGGCGGATCACCCCTCCACTTT. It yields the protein CASSLRYSRDRGGSPLHF.

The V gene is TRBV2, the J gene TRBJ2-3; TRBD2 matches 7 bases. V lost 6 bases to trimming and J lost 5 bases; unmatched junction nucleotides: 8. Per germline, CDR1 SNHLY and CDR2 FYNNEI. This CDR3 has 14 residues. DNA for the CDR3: TGTGCCAGCAGCCCCCAAAGCGGGGAAGATACGCAGTATTTT. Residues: CASSPQSGEDTQYF. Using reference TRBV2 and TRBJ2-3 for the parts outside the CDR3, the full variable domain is EPEVTQTPSHQVTQMGQEVILRCVPISNHLYFYWYRQILGQKVEFLVSFYNNEISEKSEIFDDQFSVERPDGSNFTLKIRSTKLEDSAMYFCASSPQSGEDTQYFGPGTRLTVL.

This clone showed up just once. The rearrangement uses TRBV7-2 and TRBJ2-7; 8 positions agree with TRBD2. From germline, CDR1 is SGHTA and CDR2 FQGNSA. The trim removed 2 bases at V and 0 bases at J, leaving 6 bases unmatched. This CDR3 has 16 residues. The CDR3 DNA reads TGTGCCAGCAGCTTACGTTTAGCGGGAAGCTCCTACGAGCAGTACTTC. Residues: CASSLRLAGSSYEQYF.

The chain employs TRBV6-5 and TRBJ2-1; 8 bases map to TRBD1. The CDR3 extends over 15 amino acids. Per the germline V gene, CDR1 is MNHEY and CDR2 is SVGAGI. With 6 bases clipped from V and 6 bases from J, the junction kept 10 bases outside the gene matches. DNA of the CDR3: TGTGCCAGCAGAGTCCGGGACAGGCCCAGCAATGAGCAGTTCTTC. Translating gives CASRVRDRPSNEQFF.

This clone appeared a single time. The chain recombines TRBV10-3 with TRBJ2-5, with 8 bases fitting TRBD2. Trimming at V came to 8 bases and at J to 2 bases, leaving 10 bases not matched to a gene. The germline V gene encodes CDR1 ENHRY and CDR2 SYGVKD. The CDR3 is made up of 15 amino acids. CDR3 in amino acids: CAISRVASGQETQYF. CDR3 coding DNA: TGTGCCATCTCTAGAGTGGCTAGCGGGCAAGAGACCCAGTACTTC.

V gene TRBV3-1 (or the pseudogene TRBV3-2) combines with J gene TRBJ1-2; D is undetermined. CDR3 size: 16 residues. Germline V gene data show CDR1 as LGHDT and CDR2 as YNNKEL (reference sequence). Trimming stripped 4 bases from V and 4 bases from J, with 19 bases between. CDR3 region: CASSPSETRDLYGYTF. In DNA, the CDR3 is TGTGCCAGCAGCCCTTCCGAGACAAGAGACCTCTATGGCTACACCTTC.

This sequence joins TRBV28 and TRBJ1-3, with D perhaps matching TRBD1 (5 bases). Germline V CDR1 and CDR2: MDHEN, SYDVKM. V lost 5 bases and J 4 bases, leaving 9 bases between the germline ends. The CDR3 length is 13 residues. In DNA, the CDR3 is TGTGCCAGCAGTCAGGGATCCGGAAACACCATATATTTT. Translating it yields CASSQGSGNTIYF.

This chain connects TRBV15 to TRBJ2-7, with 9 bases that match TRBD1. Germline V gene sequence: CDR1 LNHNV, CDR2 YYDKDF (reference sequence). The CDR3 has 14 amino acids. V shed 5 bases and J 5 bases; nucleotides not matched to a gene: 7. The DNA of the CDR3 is TGTGCCACCAGCCCGGGACAGGGATTACACGAGCAGTACTTC. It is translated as CATSPGQGLHEQYF.

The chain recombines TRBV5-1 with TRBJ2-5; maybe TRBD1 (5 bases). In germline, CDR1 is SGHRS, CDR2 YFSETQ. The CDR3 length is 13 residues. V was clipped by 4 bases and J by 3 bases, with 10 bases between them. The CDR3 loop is CASSLSREETQYF. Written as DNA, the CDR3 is TGCGCCAGCAGCCTCTCCAGGGAAGAGACCCAGTACTTC.

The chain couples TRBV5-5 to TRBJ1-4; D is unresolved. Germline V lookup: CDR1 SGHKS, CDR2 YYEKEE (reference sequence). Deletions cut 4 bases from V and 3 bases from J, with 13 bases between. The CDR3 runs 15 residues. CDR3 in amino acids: CASSPRRAPNEKLFF. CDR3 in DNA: TGTGCCAGCAGCCCGAGGAGGGCCCCTAATGAAAAACTGTTTTTT.

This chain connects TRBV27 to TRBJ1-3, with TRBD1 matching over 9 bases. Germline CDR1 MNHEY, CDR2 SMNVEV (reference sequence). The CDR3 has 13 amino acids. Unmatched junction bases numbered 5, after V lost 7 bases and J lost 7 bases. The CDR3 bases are TGTGCCAGCACCCCGACAGGGGGGAACACCATATATTTT. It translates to CASTPTGGNTIYF.

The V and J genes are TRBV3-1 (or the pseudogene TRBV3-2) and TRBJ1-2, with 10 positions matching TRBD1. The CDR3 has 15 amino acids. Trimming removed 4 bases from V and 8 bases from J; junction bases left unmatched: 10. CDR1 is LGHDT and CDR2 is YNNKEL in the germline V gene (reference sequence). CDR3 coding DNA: TGTGCCAGCAGCCTCTCAGACAGGGGGCTTGGAGGCTACACCTTC. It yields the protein CASSLSDRGLGGYTF.

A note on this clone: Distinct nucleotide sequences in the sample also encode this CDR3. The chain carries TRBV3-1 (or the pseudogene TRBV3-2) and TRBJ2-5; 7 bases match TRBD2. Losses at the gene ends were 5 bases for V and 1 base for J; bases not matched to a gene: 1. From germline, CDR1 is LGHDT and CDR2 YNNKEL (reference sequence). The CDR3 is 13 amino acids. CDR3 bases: TGTGCCAGCAGCGGGAGGGGCCAAGAGACCCAGTACTTC. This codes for CASSGRGQETQYF.

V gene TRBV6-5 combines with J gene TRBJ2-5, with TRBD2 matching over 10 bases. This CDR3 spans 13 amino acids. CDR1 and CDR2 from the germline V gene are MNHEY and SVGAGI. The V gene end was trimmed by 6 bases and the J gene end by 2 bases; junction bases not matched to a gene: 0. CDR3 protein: CASRLAGQETQYF. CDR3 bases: TGTGCCAGCAGACTAGCGGGACAAGAGACCCAGTACTTC.

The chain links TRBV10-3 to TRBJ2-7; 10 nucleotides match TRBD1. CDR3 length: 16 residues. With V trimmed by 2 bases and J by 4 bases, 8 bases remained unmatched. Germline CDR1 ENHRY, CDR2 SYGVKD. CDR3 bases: TGTGCCATCAGTGAGCCCCCTGGGACAGGGGTATACGAGCAGTACTTC. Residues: CAISEPPGTGVYEQYF.

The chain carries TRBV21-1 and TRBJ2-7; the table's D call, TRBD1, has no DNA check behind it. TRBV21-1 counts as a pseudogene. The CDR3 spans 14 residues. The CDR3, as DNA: TGTGCCAGCAACCCGACAGGGAAGGCCTACGAGCAGTACTTC. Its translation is CASNPTGKAYEQYF.

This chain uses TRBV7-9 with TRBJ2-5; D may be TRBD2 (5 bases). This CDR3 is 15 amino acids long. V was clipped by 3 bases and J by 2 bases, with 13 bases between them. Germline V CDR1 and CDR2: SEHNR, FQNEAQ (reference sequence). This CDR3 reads CASSFLPGSQETQYF. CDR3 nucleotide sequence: TGTGCCAGCAGCTTTTTACCGGGATCTCAAGAGACCCAGTACTTC.

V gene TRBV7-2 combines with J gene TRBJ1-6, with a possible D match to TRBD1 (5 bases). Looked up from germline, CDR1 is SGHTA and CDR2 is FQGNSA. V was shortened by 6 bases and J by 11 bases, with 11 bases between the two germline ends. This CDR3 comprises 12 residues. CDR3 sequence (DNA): TGTGCCAGCAGTTCCGGACACCCACCCCTCCACTTT. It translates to CASSSGHPPLHF.

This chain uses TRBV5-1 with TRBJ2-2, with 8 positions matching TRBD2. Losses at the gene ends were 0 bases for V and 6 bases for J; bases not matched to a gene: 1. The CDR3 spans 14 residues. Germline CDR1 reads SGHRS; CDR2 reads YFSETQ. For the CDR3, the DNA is TGCGCCAGCAGCTTGGACGGGGGGGCCGGGGAGCTGTTTTTT. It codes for CASSLDGGAGELFF.

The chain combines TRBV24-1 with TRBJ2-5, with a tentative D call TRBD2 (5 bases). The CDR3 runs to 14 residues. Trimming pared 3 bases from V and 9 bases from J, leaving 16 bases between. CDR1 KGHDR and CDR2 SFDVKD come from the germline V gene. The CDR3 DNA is TGTGCCACCAGTGATCCTCCCCCTCTGGAGGCCCAGTACTTC. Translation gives CATSDPPPLEAQYF.

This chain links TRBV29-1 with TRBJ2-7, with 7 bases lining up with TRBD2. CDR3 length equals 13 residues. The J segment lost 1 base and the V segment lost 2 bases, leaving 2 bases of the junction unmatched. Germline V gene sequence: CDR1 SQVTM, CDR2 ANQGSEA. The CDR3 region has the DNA TGCAGCGTTGAACGGGGGGAGTCCTACGAGCAGTACTTC. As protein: CSVERGESYEQYF.

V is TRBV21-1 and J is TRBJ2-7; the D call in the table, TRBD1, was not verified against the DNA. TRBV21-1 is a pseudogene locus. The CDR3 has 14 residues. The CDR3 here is CASSPRDRPYEQYF. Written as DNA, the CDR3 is TGTGCCAGCAGCCCCCGGGACAGACCCTACGAGCAGTACTTC.

CDR3 bases: TGTGCCAGCAGCTTAGGGGGCGTTCCTGAAGCTTTCTTT. As protein: CASSLGGVPEAFF. The gene calls are TRBV13 and TRBJ1-1; D unresolved. The germline gives CDR1 PRHDT, CDR2 FYEKMQ (reference sequence). Trimming took 0 bases from V and 6 from J, leaving 8 bases between them. This CDR3 spans 13 amino acids.

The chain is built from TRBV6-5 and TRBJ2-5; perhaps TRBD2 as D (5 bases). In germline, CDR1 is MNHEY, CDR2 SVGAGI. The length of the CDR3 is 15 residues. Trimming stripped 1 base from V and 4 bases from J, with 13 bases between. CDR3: CASSYFGLMGETQYF. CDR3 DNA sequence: TGTGCCAGCAGTTACTTCGGACTGATGGGAGAGACCCAGTACTTC.

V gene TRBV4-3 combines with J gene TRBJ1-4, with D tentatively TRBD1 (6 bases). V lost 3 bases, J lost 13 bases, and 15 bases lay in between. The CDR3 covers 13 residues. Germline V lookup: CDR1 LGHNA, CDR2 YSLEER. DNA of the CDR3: TGCGCCAGCAGCCATGCCAGGGGCCGGGGACTGTTTTTT. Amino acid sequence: CASSHARGRGLFF.